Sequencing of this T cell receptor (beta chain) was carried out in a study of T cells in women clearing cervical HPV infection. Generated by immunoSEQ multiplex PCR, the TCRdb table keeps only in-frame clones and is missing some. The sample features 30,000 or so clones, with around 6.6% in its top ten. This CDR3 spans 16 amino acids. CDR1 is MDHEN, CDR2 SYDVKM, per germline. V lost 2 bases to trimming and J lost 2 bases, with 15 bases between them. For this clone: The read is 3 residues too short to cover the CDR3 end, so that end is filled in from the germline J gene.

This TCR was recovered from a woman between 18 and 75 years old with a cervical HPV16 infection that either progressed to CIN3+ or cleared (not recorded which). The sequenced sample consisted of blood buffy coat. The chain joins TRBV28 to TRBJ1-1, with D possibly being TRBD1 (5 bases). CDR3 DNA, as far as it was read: TGTGCCAGCAGTTTAGAGGGGATCTTCGCTAACACTGAA. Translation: CASSLEGIFANTE. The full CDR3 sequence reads CASSLEGIFANTEAFF.